These 27 T cell receptor beta chains were sequenced from one sample in a study of cytomegalovirus exposure and HLA in healthy donors. Primers: 60 Vbeta forward and 13 Jbeta reverse. Here immunoSEQ multiplex PCR was the method, and the copy in TCRdb shows in-frame clones only, minus some. The data contain approximately 110,000 clones, approximately 74% of them singletons. Sequencing was done on a sample of PBMCs. The receptor source for this set is a woman between 35 and 50 years old in good health and CMV-seropositive.

V and J are TRBV4-1 and TRBJ1-2, with 9 bases identical to TRBD1. The CDR3 has 16 amino acids. Germline V lookup: CDR1 MGHRA, CDR2 YSYEKL. J gave up 8 bases and V 3 bases, and 13 bases lay outside the gene matches. CDR3 protein: CASSHRSGTGIQGYTF. The CDR3 DNA sequence: TGCGCCAGCAGCCACCGATCCGGGACAGGGATTCAGGGCTACACCTTC.

The chain joins TRBV2 to TRBJ1-2; tentatively, D is TRBD1 (6 bases). The V end was cut by 5 bases, the J end by 5 bases, with 18 bases between. The CDR3 totals 15 residues. In germline, CDR1 is SNHLY, CDR2 FYNNEI. CDR3 bases: TGTGCCAGCAGTCCCAAGACAGGTTTAGTTTATGGCTACACCTTC. Its translation: CASSPKTGLVYGYTF.

This chain joins TRBV18 and TRBJ2-1; D is unresolved. The germline V gene has CDR1 KGHSH and CDR2 LQKENI. V shed 6 bases and J shed 6 bases, with 6 bases lying between them. The CDR3 sequence is 11 residues long. CDR3 amino acids: CASSRVNEQFF. The DNA of the CDR3 is TGTGCCAGCTCCCGAGTCAATGAGCAGTTCTTC.

The V and J genes are TRBV29-1 and TRBJ2-2; a possible D gene is TRBD1 (6 bases). V dropped 4 bases and J dropped 2 bases, with 14 bases sitting between them. The germline CDR1 and CDR2 sequences are SQVTM and ANQGSEA. This CDR3 has 15 amino acids. The CDR3 coding sequence is TGCAGCGTTGTCGCCGGGACACCAAACACCGGGGAGCTGTTTTTT. This gives the protein CSVVAGTPNTGELFF.

V is TRBV30 and J is TRBJ1-1; no reliable D call. CDR1 and CDR2 (germline): GTSNPN, SVGIG (reference sequence). This CDR3 spans 14 amino acids. V shed 2 bases and J shed 4 bases, with 14 bases lying between them. The CDR3: CAWSIRAGGTEAFF. CDR3 coding DNA: TGTGCCTGGAGTATAAGGGCGGGCGGCACTGAAGCTTTCTTT. Drawing the rest from reference TRBV30 and TRBJ1-1, the complete variable domain is SQTIHQWPATLVQPVGSPLSLECTVEGTSNPNLYWYRQAAGRGLQLLFYSVGIGQISSEVPQNLSASRPQDRQFILSSKKLLLSDSGFYLCAWSIRAGGTEAFFGQGTRLTVV.

J is TRBJ2-2 and V is TRBV2; maybe TRBD2 (6 bases). Trimming stripped 4 bases from V and 7 bases from J, with 16 bases between. The CDR3 contains 15 residues. Germline CDR1 reads SNHLY; CDR2 reads FYNNEI. DNA of the CDR3: TGTGCCAGCAGTGTTGTGGGGGGTGGCGGCGGGGAGCTGTTTTTT. Protein sequence: CASSVVGGGGGELFF. Looking up the rest from reference TRBV2 and TRBJ2-2 gives the full variable domain: EPEVTQTPSHQVTQMGQEVILRCVPISNHLYFYWYRQILGQKVEFLVSFYNNEISEKSEIFDDQFSVERPDGSNFTLKIRSTKLEDSAMYFCASSVVGGGGGELFFGEGSRLTVL.

The rearrangement uses TRBV9 and TRBJ2-1; 7 nucleotides agree with TRBD2. The CDR3 covers 17 residues. Germline trimming cut 1 base from V and 2 bases from J; bases unmatched to any gene: 9. CDR1 and CDR2 (germline): SGDLS, YYNGEE. The CDR3 region is CASSVRAGFLTYNEQFF. CDR3 DNA sequence: TGTGCCAGCAGCGTAAGAGCGGGGTTTTTAACCTACAATGAGCAGTTCTTC.

This chain uses TRBV30 with TRBJ2-1, with 11 bases matching TRBD2. The germline V gene has CDR1 GTSNPN and CDR2 SVGIG (reference sequence). CDR3 length: 19 amino acids. The ends lost 0 bases at V and 0 bases at J; junction bases unmatched: 10. In DNA, the CDR3 is TGTGCCTGGAGTGTCCGGCTAGCGGGGGGACAAAGCTCCTACAATGAGCAGTTCTTC. Translating gives CAWSVRLAGGQSSYNEQFF.

This chain joins TRBV11-3 and TRBJ2-7; 10 bases match TRBD2. The J segment lost 7 bases and the V segment lost 1 base, leaving 10 bases of the junction unmatched. The CDR3 totals 16 residues. Germline V gives CDR1 SGHNT, CDR2 YENEEA. CDR3: CASSLGLIAGGREQYF. CDR3 nucleotides: TGTGCCAGCAGCTTAGGTTTAATAGCGGGAGGTAGGGAGCAGTACTTC.

This rearrangement joins TRBV9 to TRBJ1-4; TRBD1 agrees at 7 bases. Trimming at V came to 3 bases and at J to 8 bases, leaving 7 bases not matched to a gene. Germline V lookup: CDR1 SGDLS, CDR2 YYNGEE. This CDR3 region has 14 residues. CDR3: CASSARQGREKLFF. CDR3 DNA sequence: TGTGCCAGCAGCGCCCGACAGGGTCGGGAAAAACTGTTTTTT.

CDR3 nucleotides: TGTGCCAGTAGTATCGGGGGGACCCGGCTAGCACCCTACAATGAGCAGTTCTTC. Residues: CASSIGGTRLAPYNEQFF. The chain has TRBV19 and TRBJ2-1; 7 positions agree with TRBD2. The CDR3 loop spans 18 amino acids. Germline values: CDR1 LNHDA, CDR2 SQIVND (reference sequence). The trim removed 3 bases at V and 2 bases at J, leaving 13 bases unmatched.

The rearrangement links TRBV6-5 to TRBJ2-2; 9 nucleotides line up with TRBD1. This CDR3 region has 15 residues. After removal of 6 bases from V and 7 bases from J, the junction contained 9 bases not matched to a gene. Germline V gene data show CDR1 as MNHEY and CDR2 as SVGAGI. CDR3 bases: TGTGCCAGCAGGCCTATACAGGGGGCTTACGGGGAGCTGTTTTTT. Protein sequence: CASRPIQGAYGELFF.

The rearrangement joins TRBV21-1 to TRBJ2-3; the DNA was not compared with TRBD1, the D call given in the table. TRBV21-1 is recorded as a pseudogene. The CDR3 totals 22 residues. DNA of the CDR3: TGTGCCAGCAGCAAAAGGCGTGAGGCAGGGGGCAACGGAATTCTGGCCACAGATACGCAGTATTTT. This codes for CASSKRREAGGNGILATDTQYF.

The chain joins TRBV2 to TRBJ1-1, with 8 positions matching TRBD1. Looked up from germline, CDR1 is SNHLY and CDR2 is FYNNEI. The junction had 4 bases not matched to a gene; V was cut back by 7 bases and J by 3 bases. This CDR3 is built from 13 residues. The CDR3 DNA reads TGTGCCAGCACCGGACAGGGTCACACTGAAGCTTTCTTT. Residues: CASTGQGHTEAFF.

The CDR3 spells CASSQDRGTDTQYF. CDR3 bases: TGTGCCAGCAGCCAAGACAGGGGGACAGATACGCAGTATTTT. The rearrangement links TRBV7-3 to TRBJ2-3, with 9 bases aligning to TRBD1. Germline V lookup: CDR1 SGHTA, CDR2 FQGTGA. This CDR3 has 14 amino acids. The V and J ends lost 5 bases and 3 bases, in that order; junction bases with no gene match: 3.

In this sample, this clone turned up once. V gene TRBV4-2 combines with J gene TRBJ1-6; D is perhaps TRBD1 (6 bases). This CDR3 is 19 amino acids long. Trimming shortened V by 1 base and J by 0 bases, and 16 bases separated the two germline ends. The germline gives CDR1 LGHNA, CDR2 YNFKEQ. DNA for the CDR3: TGTGCCAGCAGCCAAGTGGGGAGGGGGGGTTACTCCTATAATTCACCCCTCCACTTT. It yields the protein CASSQVGRGGYSYNSPLHF.

The gene calls are TRBV11-3 and TRBJ1-4, with 10 bases aligning to TRBD1. Germline V gene data show CDR1 as SGHNT and CDR2 as YENEEA. After removal of 4 bases from V and 6 bases from J, the junction contained 5 bases not matched to a gene. CDR3 length: 15 residues. CDR3 protein: CASSYSTGGDEKLFF. The CDR3 DNA sequence: TGTGCCAGCAGCTACTCGACAGGGGGCGATGAAAAACTGTTTTTT.

The chain combines TRBV27 with TRBJ2-7; 8 positions match TRBD1. With V trimmed by 3 bases and J by 6 bases, 7 bases remained unmatched. CDR1 and CDR2 (germline): MNHEY, SMNVEV (reference sequence). The CDR3 spans 14 residues. For the CDR3, the DNA is TGTGCCAGCAGTTTTCAGGGGGCGCTTGGCGAGCAGTACTTC. As protein: CASSFQGALGEQYF.

The chain links TRBV10-3 to TRBJ1-1; 8 bases fit TRBD1. In germline, CDR1 is ENHRY, CDR2 SYGVKD. This CDR3 region has 15 residues. V lost 4 bases, J lost 5 bases, and 9 bases stayed unmatched. CDR3 nucleotide sequence: TGTGCCATCAGTGGAAAAACAGGGGGTGATACTGAAGCTTTCTTT. The encoded protein is CAISGKTGGDTEAFF.

The V call is TRBV11-1, the J call TRBJ2-6; D is ambiguous. V was clipped by 2 bases and J by 4 bases, with 9 bases between them. The CDR3 runs to 15 residues. The germline gives CDR1 SGHAT, CDR2 FQDESV (reference sequence). The DNA for the CDR3 is TGTGCCAGCAGCTTATTTCCACGGGGGGCCAACGTCCTGACTTTC. Protein: CASSLFPRGANVLTF.

The gene calls are TRBV4-1 and TRBJ1-5; TRBD1 matches at 8 bases. The CDR3 contains 15 residues. Per the germline V gene, CDR1 is MGHRA and CDR2 is YSYEKL. J lost 1 base, V lost 6 bases, and 5 bases had no gene match. The CDR3 region is CASRPTGVSNQPQHF. The CDR3 nucleotides are TGCGCCAGCAGACCGACAGGGGTAAGCAATCAGCCCCAGCATTTT.

The chain employs TRBV19 and TRBJ1-2; weak D call: TRBD1 (6 bases). The CDR3 consists of 14 residues. CDR1 and CDR2 (germline): LNHDA, SQIVND (reference sequence). V gave up 5 bases and J gave up 4 bases, with 14 bases separating them. The CDR3 nucleotides are TGTGCCAGTAGTCCCGGACAGCTAGTCTATGGCTACACCTTC. Its translation: CASSPGQLVYGYTF.

This clone came up a few times. The rearrangement links TRBV6-1 to TRBJ2-7; D perhaps matches TRBD2 (6 bases). The CDR3 has 15 amino acids. V gave up 2 bases and J gave up 0 bases, with 11 bases separating them. CDR1 is MNHNS and CDR2 is SASEGT in the germline V gene. CDR3 in amino acids: CASSEIYGSSYEQYF. The DNA of the CDR3 is TGTGCCAGCAGTGAAATATACGGGAGCTCCTACGAGCAGTACTTC.

This clone was seen a single time. V usage is TRBV9 and J usage is TRBJ1-2, with TRBD1 identical over 7 bases. This CDR3 is 17 amino acids long. Germline CDR1 and CDR2: SGDLS and YYNGEE. V trimming: 0 bases; J trimming: 0 bases; junction bases outside the gene matches: 8. The CDR3 here is CASSVGGLDRTNYGYTF. The CDR3 DNA is TGTGCCAGCAGCGTAGGAGGTCTGGACAGGACTAACTATGGCTACACCTTC.

The rearrangement uses TRBV7-2 and TRBJ2-7, with 8 bases fitting TRBD2. CDR1 and CDR2 (germline): SGHTA, FQGNSA. CDR3 size: 14 residues. V shed 2 bases and J 4 bases; nucleotides not matched to a gene: 4. The CDR3 region has the DNA TGTGCCAGCAGCTTATTAAGCGGGAGTTACGAGCAGTACTTC. It translates to CASSLLSGSYEQYF.

The chain links TRBV4-1 to TRBJ2-1; 8 bases agree with TRBD1. This CDR3 comprises 15 residues. The germline CDR1 and CDR2 sequences are MGHRA and YSYEKL. After removal of 1 base from V and 4 bases from J, the junction contained 3 bases not matched to a gene. The CDR3 reads CASSQGDRPYNEQFF. The CDR3 DNA sequence: TGCGCCAGCAGCCAAGGGGACAGGCCTTACAATGAGCAGTTCTTC.

This clone was detected a few times. The chain joins TRBV10-3 to TRBJ2-6; tentatively, D is TRBD1 (6 bases). Germline-derived CDR1 and CDR2 are ENHRY and SYGVKD. CDR3 length equals 16 residues. With 6 bases removed from V and 0 bases from J, the gap between germline ends came to 12 bases. The CDR3 bases are TGTGCCATCAGGGCAGGGGACGGCTCTGGGGCCAACGTCCTGACTTTC. Its protein product is CAIRAGDGSGANVLTF.